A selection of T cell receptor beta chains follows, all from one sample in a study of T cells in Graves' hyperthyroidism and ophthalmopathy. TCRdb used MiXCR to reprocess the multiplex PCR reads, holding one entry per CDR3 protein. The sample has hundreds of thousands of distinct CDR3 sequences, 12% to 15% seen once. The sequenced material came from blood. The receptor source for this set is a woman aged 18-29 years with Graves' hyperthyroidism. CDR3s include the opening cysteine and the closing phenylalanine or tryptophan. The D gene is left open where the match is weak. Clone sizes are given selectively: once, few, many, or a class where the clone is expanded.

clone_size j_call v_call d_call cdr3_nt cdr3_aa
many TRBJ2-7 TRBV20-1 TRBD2 TGCAGTGCTAGAGCAGCGGGAAGGTCCTACGAGCAGTACTTC CSARAAGRSYEQYF
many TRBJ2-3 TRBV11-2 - TGTGCCAGCAGCTTGGGTTCACTCACAGATACGCAGTATTTT CASSLGSLTDTQYF
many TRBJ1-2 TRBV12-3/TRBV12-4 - TGTGCCAGCAGTTTAGACAGGACCCACTATGGCTACACCTTC CASSLDRTHYGYTF
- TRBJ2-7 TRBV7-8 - TGTGCCAGAATCCTCGACCGGTGTTCTGGGAACTACGAGCAGTACTTC CARILDRCSGNYEQYF
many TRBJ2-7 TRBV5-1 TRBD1 TGCGCCAGCAGCCTACTACAGGGGGATTTCTACGAGCAGTACTTC CASSLLQGDFYEQYF
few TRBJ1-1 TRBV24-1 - TGTGCCACCATGCCGGAGGGAGCTTTCTTT CATMPEGAFF
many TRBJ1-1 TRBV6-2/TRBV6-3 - TGTGCCAGCATCGGGTTCAGGAACCCCTCCAGCACTGAAGCTTTCTTT CASIGFRNPSSTEAFF
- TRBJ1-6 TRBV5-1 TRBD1 TGCGCCAGCCGGACGGCAGGGACAGATAATTCACCCCTCCACTTT CASRTAGTDNSPLHF
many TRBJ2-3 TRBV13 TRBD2 TGTGCCAGCAGCTTGTCACGGGGGGGGCTAGCCACAGATACGCAGTATTTT CASSLSRGGLATDTQYF
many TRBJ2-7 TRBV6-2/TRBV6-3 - TGTGCCAGCAGTTACCCCCTTCGGCGGATGAACCCACCCCCCTACGAGCAGTACTTC CASSYPLRRMNPPPYEQYF
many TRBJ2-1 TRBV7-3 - TGTGCCAGCAGCTCAGGCTCTAGAGGGAATGAGCAGTTCTTC CASSSGSRGNEQFF
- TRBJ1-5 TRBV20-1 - TGCAGTGCTAGGCGTGGGGAATCTCCCCAGCATTTT CSARRGESPQHF
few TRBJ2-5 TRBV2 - TGTGCCAGCAGGACCGGCACCGTCCAAGAGACCCAGTACTTC CASRTGTVQETQYF
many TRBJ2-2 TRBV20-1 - TGCAGTGCTAGAGCTTACCAGAACACCGGGGAGCTGTTTTTT CSARAYQNTGELFF
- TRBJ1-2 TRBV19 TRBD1 TGTGCCAGTAGCCCACAATGGGCACAGGGGGCTGACTATGGCTACACCTTC CASSPQWAQGADYGYTF
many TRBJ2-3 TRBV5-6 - TGTGCCAGCAGCTTACACGTTAGAGGGGACACAGATACGCAGTATTTT CASSLHVRGDTDTQYF
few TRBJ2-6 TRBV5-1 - TGCGCCAGCAGCTTGGGGCAGCCCGACTCTGGGGCCAACGTCCTGACTTTC CASSLGQPDSGANVLTF
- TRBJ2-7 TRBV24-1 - TGTGCCACCAGTGATCCATCCCGGGGGAGAGGCTACGAGCAGTACTTC CATSDPSRGRGYEQYF
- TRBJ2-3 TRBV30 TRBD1 TGTGCCTGGAGTGTAGGTAGGACAGGGATCACAGATACGCAGTATTTT CAWSVGRTGITDTQYF
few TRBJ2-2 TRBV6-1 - TGTGCCAGCATAGTCGGGGCAGGTGGCACCGGGGAGCTGTTTTTT CASIVGAGGTGELFF
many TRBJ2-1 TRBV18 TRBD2 TGTGCCAGCTCACAGGCGGGAGGATCCTACAATGAGCAGTTCTTC CASSQAGGSYNEQFF
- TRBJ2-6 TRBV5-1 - TGCGCCAGCAGCTTGGTCACAGCTGGGGCCAACGTCCTGACTTTC CASSLVTAGANVLTF
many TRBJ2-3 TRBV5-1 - TGCGCCAGCAGCTTGATACCGACGGAGCGCACAGATACGCAGTATTTT CASSLIPTERTDTQYF
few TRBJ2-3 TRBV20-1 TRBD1 TGCAGTGCTTTACAGGGGAATTCGCAGTATTTT CSALQGNSQYF
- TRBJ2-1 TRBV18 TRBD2 TGTGCCAGCTCACCAGCTAGCGGGAGGCACTATGAGCAGTTCTTC CASSPASGRHYEQFF
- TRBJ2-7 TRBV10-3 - TGTGCCATCAGTGAGTCGTCGGGGGTCTACGAGCAGTACTTC CAISESSGVYEQYF
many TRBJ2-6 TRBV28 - TGTGCCAGCATACAACAGGCCTCTGGGGCCAACGTCCTGACTTTC CASIQQASGANVLTF
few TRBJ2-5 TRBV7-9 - TGTGCCAGCAGCTTGTCGTGGGGCGAACAAGAGACCCAGTACTTC CASSLSWGEQETQYF
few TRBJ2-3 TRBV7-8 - TGTGCCAGCAGCTTAGCGTTGGCAGTTGCTAGCACAGATACGCAGTATTTT CASSLALAVASTDTQYF
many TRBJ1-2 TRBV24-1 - TGTGCCACCAGTGACCCAGGGACGGGCTATGGCTACACCTTC CATSDPGTGYGYTF
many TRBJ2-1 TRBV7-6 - TGTGCCAGCAGTACCTTTAGGGGTTCGGACAATGAGCAGTTCTTC CASSTFRGSDNEQFF
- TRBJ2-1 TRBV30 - TGTGCCTGGAGTGTACTGATCGGGGGTCACAATGAGCAGTTCTTC CAWSVLIGGHNEQFF
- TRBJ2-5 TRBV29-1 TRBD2 TGCAGCGTTGGAGCACTAGCGGGAGGGGGAAAGACCCAGTACTTC CSVGALAGGGKTQYF
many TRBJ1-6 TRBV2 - TGTGCCAGCAGGGAACAATCAGGGATTGTAGGATCACCCCTCCACTTT CASREQSGIVGSPLHF
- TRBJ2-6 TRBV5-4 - TGTGCCAGTCACTCTGGGGCCAACGTCCTGACTTTC CASHSGANVLTF
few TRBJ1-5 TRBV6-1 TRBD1 TGTGCCAGCACCCAGACCAGGACAGGGCATCAGCCCCAGCATTTT CASTQTRTGHQPQHF
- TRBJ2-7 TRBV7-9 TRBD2 TGTGCCAGCAGCTTAGGGGGGGCCGGGAGGGCCCCCTACGAGCAGTACTTC CASSLGGAGRAPYEQYF
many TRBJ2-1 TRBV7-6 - TGTGCCAGCAGCTACCGGGACGTACGGGGCAATGAGCAGTTCTTC CASSYRDVRGNEQFF
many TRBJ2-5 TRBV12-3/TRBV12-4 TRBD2 TGTGCCAGCAGCTACGCAGCGGGAGGGCTCGAGACCCAGTACTTC CASSYAAGGLETQYF